These T cell receptor beta chains were read from a single sample in a study of regulatory T cells in long-lasting Graves disease. TCRdb ran MiXCR on the multiplex PCR reads and lists one entry per CDR3 protein. The sample shows around 480,000 distinct CDR3 sequences, around 15% of them seen only once. Separately, the same data were catalogued under a study of T cells in Graves' hyperthyroidism and ophthalmopathy.

The specimen was peripheral blood mononuclear cells (PBMCs), collected at new diagnosis, from a patient treated with antithyroid drugs. The receptors derive from a woman aged 35-65 years with Graves disease. Each CDR3 is given with its conserved first and last residue. Fields, in order: D gene, V gene, J gene, CDR3 length, clone size, CDR3 protein, CDR3 DNA. A D gene is named only where the DNA matches it firmly. Rows give clone size only sometimes, using once, few, many, or a class for an expanded clone.

D gene: -; V gene: TRBV6-1; J gene: TRBJ1-5; CDR3 length: 15; clone size: many; CDR3 protein: CASSEASGSNQPQHF; CDR3 DNA: TGTGCCAGCAGTGAAGCGTCGGGGTCAAATCAGCCCCAGCATTTT
D gene: -; V gene: TRBV19; J gene: TRBJ1-3; CDR3 length: 13; clone size: -; CDR3 protein: CASSKDRGNTIYF; CDR3 DNA: TGTGCCAGTAGCAAAGACAGGGGAAACACCATATATTTT
D gene: TRBD1; V gene: TRBV10-3; J gene: TRBJ1-6; CDR3 length: 16; clone size: -; CDR3 protein: CAISEFVGQGSSPLHF; CDR3 DNA: TGTGCCATCAGTGAGTTTGTGGGACAGGGGAGTTCACCCCTCCACTTT
D gene: TRBD1; V gene: TRBV5-1; J gene: TRBJ2-7; CDR3 length: 16; clone size: -; CDR3 protein: CASSLVGQDLGYEQYF; CDR3 DNA: TGCGCCAGCAGCTTGGTGGGACAGGATTTGGGCTACGAGCAGTACTTC
D gene: -; V gene: TRBV7-3; J gene: TRBJ2-2; CDR3 length: 14; clone size: few; CDR3 protein: CASSAFLVTGELFF; CDR3 DNA: TGTGCCAGCAGCGCCTTCTTAGTCACCGGGGAGCTGTTTTTT
D gene: -; V gene: TRBV6-2/TRBV6-3; J gene: TRBJ2-7; CDR3 length: 15; clone size: many; CDR3 protein: CASSYSTGRNHEQYF; CDR3 DNA: TGTGCCAGCAGTTACTCGACGGGCAGGAACCACGAGCAGTACTTC
D gene: -; V gene: TRBV18; J gene: TRBJ1-1; CDR3 length: 15; clone size: many; CDR3 protein: CASSPQEPLNTEAFF; CDR3 DNA: TGTGCCAGCTCACCCCAGGAACCTCTGAACACTGAAGCTTTCTTT
D gene: -; V gene: TRBV13; J gene: TRBJ2-6; CDR3 length: 15; clone size: few; CDR3 protein: CASSPQGPGANVLTF; CDR3 DNA: TGTGCCAGCAGCCCGCAGGGTCCTGGGGCCAACGTCCTGACTTTC
D gene: -; V gene: TRBV5-1; J gene: TRBJ1-5; CDR3 length: 13; clone size: -; CDR3 protein: CASRVDSNQPQHF; CDR3 DNA: TGCGCCAGCAGGGTTGACAGCAATCAGCCCCAGCATTTT
D gene: -; V gene: TRBV15; J gene: TRBJ2-3; CDR3 length: 16; clone size: -; CDR3 protein: CATSRDMAAWVDTQYF; CDR3 DNA: TGTGCCACCAGCAGAGATATGGCCGCGTGGGTAGATACGCAGTATTTT
D gene: TRBD1; V gene: TRBV2; J gene: TRBJ1-1; CDR3 length: 15; clone size: many; CDR3 protein: CASSEVGTGRTEAFF; CDR3 DNA: TGTGCCAGCAGTGAGGTTGGGACAGGGCGCACTGAAGCTTTCTTT
D gene: -; V gene: TRBV3-1; J gene: TRBJ2-1; CDR3 length: 14; clone size: many; CDR3 protein: CASSRGPSYNEQFF; CDR3 DNA: TGTGCCAGCAGCCGCGGACCAAGCTACAATGAGCAGTTCTTC
D gene: -; V gene: TRBV5-1; J gene: TRBJ1-5; CDR3 length: 13; clone size: many; CDR3 protein: CASSLAGGQPQHF; CDR3 DNA: TGCGCCAGCAGCTTGGCCGGAGGTCAGCCCCAGCATTTT
D gene: TRBD1; V gene: TRBV6-1; J gene: TRBJ2-5; CDR3 length: 15; clone size: few; CDR3 protein: CASSAGTGSRETQYF; CDR3 DNA: TGTGCCAGCAGTGCCGGGACAGGTAGTCGAGAGACCCAGTACTTC
D gene: -; V gene: TRBV6-5; J gene: TRBJ1-2; CDR3 length: 15; clone size: -; CDR3 protein: CASSYARDAPEGYTF; CDR3 DNA: TGTGCCAGCAGTTACGCGCGAGACGCGCCCGAGGGCTACACCTTC
D gene: TRBD2; V gene: TRBV4-2; J gene: TRBJ2-3; CDR3 length: 15; clone size: many; CDR3 protein: CASSQVAAGEDTQYF; CDR3 DNA: TGTGCCAGCAGCCAAGTTGCAGCGGGGGAAGATACGCAGTATTTT
D gene: -; V gene: TRBV18; J gene: TRBJ2-5; CDR3 length: 12; clone size: -; CDR3 protein: CASSPPGKTQYF; CDR3 DNA: TGTGCCAGCTCACCACCGGGGAAGACCCAGTACTTC
D gene: -; V gene: TRBV19; J gene: TRBJ2-1; CDR3 length: 15; clone size: -; CDR3 protein: CASTAAWSSYNEQFF; CDR3 DNA: TGTGCCAGTACTGCTGCGTGGAGCTCCTACAATGAGCAGTTCTTC
D gene: TRBD2; V gene: TRBV13; J gene: TRBJ2-3; CDR3 length: 17; clone size: -; CDR3 protein: CASSLGPSGGFTDTQYF; CDR3 DNA: TGTGCCAGCAGCTTAGGCCCTAGCGGGGGCTTCACAGATACGCAGTATTTT
D gene: -; V gene: TRBV20-1; J gene: TRBJ1-3; CDR3 length: 12; clone size: many; CDR3 protein: CSAEQSGNTIYF; CDR3 DNA: TGCAGTGCCGAACAGTCTGGAAACACCATATATTTT
D gene: -; V gene: TRBV13; J gene: TRBJ2-4; CDR3 length: 17; clone size: many; CDR3 protein: CASSLGPAASFKNIQYF; CDR3 DNA: TGTGCCAGCTCCCTCGGGCCGGCAGCCAGCTTCAAAAACATTCAGTACTTC
D gene: TRBD1; V gene: TRBV11-2; J gene: TRBJ1-5; CDR3 length: 15; clone size: many; CDR3 protein: CASSSGTASNQPQHF; CDR3 DNA: TGTGCCAGCAGCAGTGGGACAGCCTCCAATCAGCCCCAGCATTTT
D gene: TRBD2; V gene: TRBV20-1; J gene: TRBJ2-1; CDR3 length: 15; clone size: many; CDR3 protein: CSARGPGGSYNEQFF; CDR3 DNA: TGCAGTGCTAGAGGACCGGGGGGCTCCTACAATGAGCAGTTCTTC
D gene: -; V gene: TRBV27; J gene: TRBJ1-5; CDR3 length: 14; clone size: -; CDR3 protein: CASSLRVGNQPQHF; CDR3 DNA: TGTGCCAGCAGTTTAAGGGTAGGCAATCAGCCCCAGCATTTT